These T cell receptor beta chains were read from a single sample in a study of vaccination and CD4 T cells after COVID-19. Antigens for these TCRs are unknown. TCRdb reprocessed the PCR reads with MiXCR, giving one entry per CDR3 protein. The table has about 4,100 distinct CDR3 sequences, 20% seen once; the top ten hold roughly a fifth. Sequencing was carried out using CD4+ T cells from blood, cultured in vitro. All receptors derive from a human donor who had recovered from COVID-19. CDR3s include the opening cysteine and the closing phenylalanine or tryptophan. Each record gives: D gene, clone size, J gene, V gene, CDR3 DNA, CDR3 protein. A D gene is named only where the DNA matches it firmly. Expanded clones get a size class; other rows say once, few or many, or leave the size out.

d_gene: NA
abundance: few
j_gene: TRBJ1-2
v_gene: TRBV6-5
CDR3nt: TGTGCCAGCAGTTCTCTGGGCACGAACTATGGCTACACCTTC
CDR3aa: CASSSLGTNYGYTF

d_gene: TRBD1
abundance: NA
j_gene: TRBJ2-3
v_gene: TRBV12-3/TRBV12-4
CDR3nt: TGTGCCAGCAGTTTGGGGACAGATAGAACAGATACGCAGTATTTT
CDR3aa: CASSLGTDRTDTQYF

d_gene: NA
abundance: NA
j_gene: TRBJ2-1
v_gene: TRBV18
CDR3nt: TGTGCCAGCTCGACCCAGCACAATGAGCAGTTCTTC
CDR3aa: CASSTQHNEQFF

d_gene: NA
abundance: once
j_gene: TRBJ1-3
v_gene: TRBV5-4
CDR3nt: TGTGCCAGCAGCCCGGAGGTGATGCGCTCTGGAAACACCATATATTTT
CDR3aa: CASSPEVMRSGNTIYF

d_gene: NA
abundance: few
j_gene: TRBJ1-5
v_gene: TRBV27
CDR3nt: TGTGCCAGCAGTTTATCCGGTTATAGCAATCAGCCCCAGCATTTT
CDR3aa: CASSLSGYSNQPQHF

d_gene: NA
abundance: NA
j_gene: TRBJ2-2
v_gene: TRBV6-5
CDR3nt: TGTGCCAGCAGTTACTTATCGACGTCGGCCACCGGGGAGCTGTTTTTT
CDR3aa: CASSYLSTSATGELFF

d_gene: TRBD2
abundance: medium-sized
j_gene: TRBJ2-5
v_gene: TRBV15
CDR3nt: TGTGCCACCAGCAGAGATCCAGCGGGGGGGCAAGAGACCCAGTACTTC
CDR3aa: CATSRDPAGGQETQYF

d_gene: TRBD1
abundance: NA
j_gene: TRBJ1-1
v_gene: TRBV20-1
CDR3nt: TGCAGTGCTAGCGAGGGGGCAGAGGACACTGAAGCTTTCTTT
CDR3aa: CSASEGAEDTEAFF

d_gene: TRBD2
abundance: few
j_gene: TRBJ2-1
v_gene: TRBV27
CDR3nt: TGTGCCAGCAGTCGACTAGCGGGAAGCGATGAGCAGTTCTTC
CDR3aa: CASSRLAGSDEQFF

d_gene: NA
abundance: NA
j_gene: TRBJ2-7
v_gene: TRBV29-1
CDR3nt: TGCAGCGTTGAATTTAGCTCCCACGAGCAGTACTTC
CDR3aa: CSVEFSSHEQYF

d_gene: NA
abundance: few
j_gene: TRBJ1-2
v_gene: TRBV27
CDR3nt: TGTGCCAGCATGCAGGAGGGCTCTGGCTACACCTTC
CDR3aa: CASMQEGSGYTF

d_gene: NA
abundance: NA
j_gene: TRBJ1-5
v_gene: TRBV19
CDR3nt: TGTGCCAGTAGTATACCAGGTGATCAGCCCCAGCATTTT
CDR3aa: CASSIPGDQPQHF

d_gene: TRBD2
abundance: once
j_gene: TRBJ2-3
v_gene: TRBV7-7
CDR3nt: TGTGCTAGCAGCTCCGGACTAGCCCGCACAGATACGCAGTATTTT
CDR3aa: CASSSGLARTDTQYF

d_gene: NA
abundance: medium-sized
j_gene: TRBJ1-2
v_gene: TRBV30
CDR3nt: TGTGCCTGGAGTATGCGAGGGGCCTATGGCTACACCTTC
CDR3aa: CAWSMRGAYGYTF